What follows is one TCR beta chain and its context. Its specificity is unknown. Each donor gave one heparinised blood draw averaging about 110 mL. These data belong to a study of beta chain features in type 1 diabetes. About the study: Patients did not differ from healthy donors in age, gender or cell yield. Points from the study as a whole: The study left unresolved whether HLA type influences TCRB rearrangement. At VDJ recombination sites, type 1 diabetes patients had fewer insertions and more deleted nucleotides.

Of the isolated RNA, all was reverse transcribed, and so the sequenced material was expressed TCRB transcripts. Data came from immunoSEQ multiplex PCR; TCRdb stores just in-frame clones and leaves some out. Among around 500,000 clones listed, about an eighth were seen once. The V segment lost 6 bases and the J segment 2 bases; nucleotides outside the gene matches: 10. CDR3 length: 15 residues. CDR1 is SQVTM and CDR2 is ANQGSEA in the germline V gene. The sequence came from a woman aged 18-35 years in good health. V gene TRBV29-1 combines with J gene TRBJ2-3, with 8 bases that match TRBD1. Sequencing was done on a sample of naive CD4+ T cells from blood. The chain's CDR3 is CSVTGGTGPTDTQYF. The DNA of the CDR3 is TGCAGCGTCACGGGCGGGACAGGCCCCACAGATACGCAGTATTTT.